This T cell receptor (beta chain) is drawn from a study of blood T cell repertoires in COVID-19. Overall study: Nucleic acid was either cDNA or gDNA, and it came from T cells, B-cell-depleted T cells, or PBMCs.

Authors' analysis steps: How many nucleated cells were present was estimated from reference gene primer amplification. Measured with immunoSEQ multiplex PCR; TCRdb has only the in-frame clones, and not every one. V, J and clone size are taken as reported in that table, and D and trimming were inferred from the DNA itself. The table includes around 39,000 clones, over 70% detected once. The germline CDR1 and CDR2 sequences are SEHNR and FQNEAQ (reference sequence). V shed 5 bases and J 10 bases; nucleotides not matched to a gene: 8. The CDR3 totals 14 residues. This TCR was sampled from a human donor in a cohort sampled during active COVID-19. The gene calls are TRBV7-9 and TRBJ2-1; TRBD2 agrees at 10 bases. Sequencing was done on a sample of peripheral blood. CDR3 sequence (DNA): TGTGCCAGCAGCCCCGAGGGACTAGCGTTAGAGCAGTTCTTC. The encoded protein is CASSPEGLALEQFF.